This T cell receptor (beta chain) originates from a study of blood T cell repertoires in COVID-19. Study context: Samples of COVID-19 (acute and convalescent) were obtained from the United States, Italy and Spain. The analysed material was cDNA or gDNA that came from T cells, B-cell-depleted T cells, or PBMCs.

In the authors' methods: Amplification of reference gene primers was used by the study to estimate nucleated cell counts. Profiled with immunoSEQ multiplex PCR; TCRdb holds only in-frame clones, not every one. That table furnishes V, J and clone size, whereas the DNA furnished D and trimming. This table holds tens of thousands of clones, approximately 87% found once. The sequencing input was peripheral blood. This clonotype was obtained from a human donor in a cohort sampled during active COVID-19.

CDR3 DNA sequence: TGTGCCAGCAGCAAAATTGGGACAGAACCACTGAGGTTAGAGCAGTACTTC. Its protein is CASSKIGTEPLRLEQYF. The chain recombines TRBV21-1 with TRBJ2-7; the tabulated D call, TRBD1, remains unverified against the DNA. TRBV21-1 has pseudogene status. The CDR3 is made up of 17 amino acids.